This T cell receptor (beta chain) was retrieved from a study of post-analysis software for immune sequencing data. This clonotype occurred a few times. Its target is not known. From germline, CDR1 is LNHNV and CDR2 YYDKDF (reference sequence). This CDR3 region has 15 residues. The V gene lost 5 bases and the J gene lost 4 bases, with 17 bases spanning the gap. Unique molecular identifiers tagged the TCR beta cDNA libraries. TCRdb used MiXCR to reprocess the PCR reads, holding one entry per CDR3 protein. The profile shows approximately 360,000 distinct CDR3 sequences, approximately 33% of them singletons. Study-wide results and limits: Strong co-clustering by F measure linked samples that shared a preparation batch. Five TRBV segments, including TRBV5-6, TRBV5-1 and TRBV20-1, were more frequent in patients than controls.

V usage is TRBV15 and J usage is TRBJ1-2, with no clear D. Sequencing was carried out using blood. The TCR sequence derives from a girl aged 10 to 17 with multiple sclerosis. The CDR3 nucleotides are TGTGCCACCAGCCCACCTCGCGGTGAACCCTATGGCTACACCTTC. Amino acids: CATSPPRGEPYGYTF.